These T cell receptor beta chains were read from a single sample in a study of blood T cell repertoires in COVID-19. Produced via immunoSEQ multiplex PCR; TCRdb's table is partial and in-frame only. The sample lists about 120,000 clones; over 75% were seen once. Sample: peripheral blood. Receptors were obtained from a man aged 25-45 years with COVID-19, enrolled during active disease. The CDR3 runs from the conserved cysteine through the conserved F or W. D genes are given only for firm matches. The size entry is marked missing in some rows and otherwise reads once, few, many or a size class.

>TRBV5-4|NA|TRBJ2-6|NA
CASRAVSGANVLTF
TGTGCCAGCAGAGCCGTCTCTGGGGCCAACGTCCTGACTTTC
>TRBV13|TRBD1|TRBJ2-7|few
CASSLQGAYEQYF
TGTGCCAGCAGCTTACAGGGGGCCTACGAGCAGTACTTC
>TRBV28|TRBD2|TRBJ2-3|NA
CASSFPGLAPDTQYF
TGTGCCAGCAGTTTTCCGGGACTAGCGCCAGATACGCAGTATTTT
>TRBV4-1|NA|TRBJ1-5|NA
CASSQDLRGNSNQPQHF
TGCGCCAGCAGCCAAGACTTACGAGGGAATAGCAATCAGCCCCAGCATTTT
>TRBV27|NA|TRBJ1-2|once
CASRRTTGYGYTF
TGTGCCAGCAGAAGGACAACGGGTTATGGCTACACCTTC
>TRBV4-2|NA|TRBJ1-1|NA
CVSSQSTRDTEAFF
TGTGTCAGCAGCCAATCTACTAGGGACACTGAAGCTTTCTTT
>TRBV2|TRBD1|TRBJ2-6|NA
CASRGTGGEISGANVLTF
TGTGCCAGCCGGGGGACAGGGGGGGAGATCTCTGGGGCCAACGTCCTGACTTTC
>TRBV7-9|TRBD1|TRBJ2-1|NA
CASSRQGNEQFF
TGTGCCAGCAGCCGACAGGGGAATGAGCAGTTCTTC
>TRBV30|TRBD1|TRBJ1-5|NA
CAWSDGLGQGYQPQHF
TGTGCCTGGAGTGACGGTTTAGGACAGGGATATCAGCCCCAGCATTTT
>TRBV2|TRBD1|TRBJ2-7|NA
CASSVTTGFEQYF
TGTGCCAGCAGTGTGACGACAGGGTTCGAGCAGTACTTC
>TRBV20-1|NA|TRBJ2-4|many
CSASPGTRDIQYF
TGCAGTGCTAGTCCCGGGACAAGGGACATTCAGTACTTC
>TRBV11-3|TRBD1|TRBJ1-6|NA
CASSPRQGVNSPLHF
TGTGCCAGCAGCCCTCGACAGGGGGTGAATTCACCCCTCCACTTT
>TRBV7-2|NA|TRBJ1-4|NA
CASSVSPRGFSTNEKLFF
TGTGCCAGCAGCGTATCCCCCAGGGGCTTTTCAACTAATGAAAAACTGTTTTTT
>TRBV9|NA|TRBJ1-4|NA
CASSVGGTGFEKLFF
TGTGCCAGCAGCGTAGGCGGAACGGGTTTTGAAAAACTGTTTTTT
>TRBV5-6|NA|TRBJ2-4|NA
CASSLAVGGNEGIQYF
TGTGCCAGCAGCTTGGCCGTTGGGGGCAACGAGGGCATTCAGTACTTC
>TRBV28|TRBD1|TRBJ2-7|NA
CASTLGGGSYEQYF
TGTGCCAGCACCTTAGGGGGCGGGTCCTACGAGCAGTACTTC
>TRBV5-1|NA|TRBJ2-3|NA
CASTLTGITDTQYF
TGCGCCAGCACCCTAACAGGGATCACAGATACGCAGTATTTT
>TRBV29-1|NA|TRBJ1-6|NA
CSVLDSNSSPLHF
TGCAGCGTCCTCGATTCAAATAGTTCACCCCTCCACTTT
>TRBV7-2|NA|TRBJ2-2|NA
CASSEWTDRGELFF
TGTGCCAGCAGTGAGTGGACAGACAGGGGGGAGCTGTTTTTT
>TRBV6-5|NA|TRBJ1-5|NA
CASSPRDTNQPQHF
TGTGCCAGCAGCCCCCGGGACACCAATCAGCCCCAGCATTTT
>TRBV6-2/TRBV6-3|TRBD2|TRBJ2-7|NA
CASSYRTSGGDEQYF
TGTGCCAGCAGTTACCGGACTAGCGGGGGAGATGAGCAGTACTTC
>TRBV6-2/TRBV6-3|TRBD2|TRBJ2-2|NA
CASSPPGLDTGELFF
TGTGCCAGCAGTCCGCCGGGACTAGATACCGGGGAGCTGTTTTTT
>TRBV13|TRBD1|TRBJ1-2|NA
CASSLSQGVGYTF
TGTGCCAGCAGCTTGAGCCAGGGGGTGGGCTACACCTTC
>TRBV25-1|TRBD1|TRBJ1-6|NA
CAGSDGQGNSPLHF
TGTGCCGGCAGTGATGGACAGGGCAATTCACCCCTCCACTTT
>TRBV6-6|NA|TRBJ1-1|few
CASSFEQNTEAFF
TGTGCCAGCAGTTTCGAGCAAAACACTGAAGCTTTCTTT
>TRBV12-3/TRBV12-4|TRBD1|TRBJ2-4|NA
CASSVGTANIQYF
TGTGCCAGCAGCGTTGGGACAGCAAACATTCAGTACTTC
>TRBV2|NA|TRBJ1-6|NA
CASSLQGSNSPLHF
TGTGCCAGCAGTCTACAGGGTTCAAATTCACCCCTCCACTTT
>TRBV2|NA|TRBJ2-3|NA
CASISGLPDTQYF
TGTGCCAGCATATCGGGACTCCCAGATACGCAGTATTTT
>TRBV7-6|NA|TRBJ1-3|NA
CASSLFGSGASGNTIYF
TGTGCCAGCAGCTTATTTGGTTCAGGGGCATCTGGAAACACCATATATTTT
>TRBV6-5|TRBD1|TRBJ2-2|few
CASSWGQTNTGELFF
TGTGCCAGCAGCTGGGGACAGACGAACACCGGGGAGCTGTTTTTT
>TRBV7-9|TRBD1|TRBJ1-5|NA
CASSSGGHSNQPQHF
TGTGCCAGCAGCTCAGGGGGGCATAGCAATCAGCCCCAGCATTTT
>TRBV11-3|TRBD1|TRBJ2-5|once
CASSYQGAEETQYF
TGTGCCAGCAGCTATCAGGGGGCGGAAGAGACCCAGTACTTC
>TRBV9|NA|TRBJ2-3|NA
CASSRTPPGVPGNTQYF
TGTGCCAGCAGCCGCACCCCCCCAGGGGTTCCAGGCAATACGCAGTATTTT
>TRBV4-1|TRBD2|TRBJ2-7|NA
CASSRIESGGLYEQYF
TGCGCCAGCAGCCGAATCGAAAGCGGGGGACTTTACGAGCAGTACTTC
>TRBV2|NA|TRBJ2-7|NA
CAAATLGSYEQYF
TGTGCCGCGGCTACTTTAGGGAGCTACGAGCAGTACTTC
>TRBV5-8|TRBD1|TRBJ2-2|NA
CATRGTGPTANTGELFF
TGTGCCACCCGGGGGACAGGACCGACCGCGAACACCGGGGAGCTGTTTTTT
>TRBV30|TRBD1|TRBJ1-1|NA
CAWSGQGSLTEAFF
TGTGCCTGGAGTGGACAGGGGAGTCTCACTGAAGCTTTCTTT
>TRBV28|NA|TRBJ2-1|few
CASSSMRYGEQFF
TGTGCCAGCAGTTCGATGAGGTACGGTGAGCAGTTCTTC
>TRBV28|NA|TRBJ1-2|NA
CASSQDRTDLYGYTF
TGTGCCAGCAGCCAAGACCGGACAGACCTCTATGGCTACACCTTC
>TRBV5-1|NA|TRBJ2-6|NA
CASSSGQPSGANVLTF
TGCGCCAGCAGCTCCGGACAGCCCTCTGGGGCCAACGTCCTGACTTTC
>TRBV4-1|NA|TRBJ2-7|NA
CASSQALTVDEQYF
TGCGCCAGCAGCCAAGCCCTTACGGTAGACGAGCAGTACTTC
>TRBV20-1|NA|TRBJ1-1|few
CSAMGRVAFF
TGCAGTGCTATGGGTCGGGTCGCTTTCTTT
>TRBV7-2|NA|TRBJ2-7|NA
CASSPPDSPYEQYF
TGTGCCAGCAGCCCTCCCGACAGTCCCTACGAGCAGTACTTC
>TRBV7-8|TRBD1|TRBJ1-2|NA
CASSFGRTGVSGYTF
TGTGCCAGCAGCTTTGGCAGGACAGGGGTTTCCGGCTACACCTTC
>TRBV24-1|TRBD1|TRBJ2-2|NA
CATSLQGANTGELFF
TGTGCCACCAGTCTCCAGGGGGCGAACACCGGGGAGCTGTTTTTT
>TRBV6-2/TRBV6-3|NA|TRBJ1-5|NA
CASSAQGALQPQHF
TGTGCCAGCAGTGCCCAGGGTGCCTTGCAGCCCCAGCATTTT
>TRBV28|NA|TRBJ2-5|NA
CASSPGVLRQETQYF
TGTGCCAGCAGTCCCGGGGTTCTTAGGCAAGAGACCCAGTACTTC
>TRBV6-1|TRBD1|TRBJ1-2|NA
CASSEATGHYGYTF
TGTGCCAGCAGTGAAGCGACAGGGCACTATGGCTACACCTTC
>TRBV20-1|NA|TRBJ2-3|NA
CSAQGTDTQYF
TGCAGTGCTCAGGGCACAGATACGCAGTATTTT
>TRBV12-5|NA|TRBJ1-2|NA
CASGPYSTGRNGYTF
TGTGCTAGTGGCCCGTATTCAACAGGTAGAAACGGCTACACCTTC
>TRBV6-2/TRBV6-3|NA|TRBJ2-7|NA
CASSYHDRMLSYEQYF
TGTGCCAGCAGTTACCATGACAGGATGCTCTCCTACGAGCAGTACTTC
>TRBV6-4|NA|TRBJ1-5|NA
CASSRQADQPQHF
TGTGCCAGCAGTCGACAGGCGGATCAGCCCCAGCATTTT
>TRBV5-1|TRBD1|TRBJ1-1|NA
CASSLGQGVTEAFF
TGCGCCAGCAGCCTGGGACAGGGTGTCACTGAAGCTTTCTTT
>TRBV9|TRBD2|TRBJ2-3|NA
CASSEQGAGVDTQYF
TGTGCCAGCAGCGAGCAAGGAGCGGGAGTAGATACGCAGTATTTT
>TRBV9|NA|TRBJ2-2|NA
CASSGRWGSENTGELFF
TGTGCCAGCAGCGGGAGATGGGGTAGCGAGAACACCGGGGAGCTGTTTTTT
>TRBV28|TRBD1|TRBJ1-5|NA
CASSLPQGGYQPQHF
TGTGCCAGCAGTCTCCCACAGGGGGGCTATCAGCCCCAGCATTTT
>TRBV2|TRBD1|TRBJ1-5|NA
CASTPTGGRQPQHF
TGTGCCAGCACTCCTACAGGGGGCAGACAGCCCCAGCATTTT
>TRBV2|NA|TRBJ1-4|NA
CASSEGLFSGEKLFF
TGTGCCAGCAGTGAAGGGCTGTTTTCGGGTGAAAAACTGTTTTTT
>TRBV27|NA|TRBJ1-1|NA
CASSLDRNTEAFF
TGTGCCAGCAGTTTGGACAGGAACACTGAAGCTTTCTTT